The rows below give T cell receptor beta chains drawn from one sample of a study of shared clonotypes between healthy human individuals. Assay: immunoSEQ multiplex PCR; the TCRdb copy retains only in-frame clones and omits some. The sample gives 2,500,000 or so clones, under 95% of which show up once; 0.3% to 0.45% is in the top ten. Sequenced input: naive CD4+ T cells from PBMCs. The receptors were gathered from a man younger than 35 in good health. Some clones in this sample may be carry-over from other donors' samples. The CDR3 runs from the conserved cysteine through the conserved F or W. The D gene is left open where the match is weak. Clone size, where shown, is once, few, many, or a class for clones that have expanded.

cdr3_length	j_call	clone_size	v_call	d_call	cdr3_nt	cdr3_aa
15	TRBJ1-1	few	TRBV18	.	TGTGCCAGCTCATCCAGATACACCAGGGACACTGAAGCTTTCTTT	CASSSRYTRDTEAFF
16	TRBJ2-5	.	TRBV2	.	TGTGCCAGCAGTCTACAGGGCCCAAACCTCCAAGAGACCCAGTACTTC	CASSLQGPNLQETQYF
13	TRBJ2-7	.	TRBV5-6	.	TGTGCCAGCAGCTTTAGTCGTCCCTACGAGCAGTACTTC	CASSFSRPYEQYF
18	TRBJ2-1	.	TRBV28	TRBD2	TGTGCCAGCAGTTCGGGACTAGCGGGAGTTGGGGGCTACAATGAGCAGTTCTTC	CASSSGLAGVGGYNEQFF
15	TRBJ1-1	.	TRBV5-1	.	TGCGCCAGCAGCTCGTCAGGGGTTCTGAACACTGAAGCTTTCTTT	CASSSSGVLNTEAFF
13	TRBJ2-7	.	TRBV14	TRBD1	TGTGCCAGCAGCCGGACAGGAGTCTACGAGCAGTACTTC	CASSRTGVYEQYF
14	TRBJ2-7	few	TRBV19	.	TGTGCCAGTAGTACCCCGGGCGGGACGGGAGAGCAGTACTTC	CASSTPGGTGEQYF
19	TRBJ2-3	.	TRBV4-1	TRBD2	TGCGCCAGCAGCCAAGATCGGTACGGGACTAGCGGGAGGGCGGATACGCAGTATTTT	CASSQDRYGTSGRADTQYF
14	TRBJ1-1	.	TRBV10-3	.	TGTGCCATCCGTGGGGGCCAAACGGACACTGAAGCTTTCTTT	CAIRGGQTDTEAFF
19	TRBJ2-3	.	TRBV19	TRBD2	TGTGCCAGTAGTATGATAGCGGGAGTTGGGACTACTAGCACAGATACGCAGTATTTT	CASSMIAGVGTTSTDTQYF
13	TRBJ1-1	.	TRBV7-8	.	TGTGCCAGCAGCTTAGCGGGAATGGCTGAAGCTTTCTTT	CASSLAGMAEAFF
16	TRBJ2-1	.	TRBV29-1	TRBD2	TGCAGCGTTCTTACCTGGACTAGCGGGAGCTACAATGAGCAGTTCTTC	CSVLTWTSGSYNEQFF
15	TRBJ1-5	.	TRBV15	TRBD1	TGTGCCACCAGCAGAGCCGACAGGGGATCCCAGCCCCAGCATTTT	CATSRADRGSQPQHF
13	TRBJ1-4	.	TRBV4-2	.	TGTGCCAGCAGCCAAGACCCCGGACCAAAACTGTTTTTT	CASSQDPGPKLFF
11	TRBJ2-5	.	TRBV2	.	TGTGCCAGTAAAGAGAAAGAGACCCAGTACTTC	CASKEKETQYF
15	TRBJ1-3	.	TRBV18	.	TGTGCCAGCTCACCCCGGGGTGTATCTGGAAACACCATATATTTT	CASSPRGVSGNTIYF
14	TRBJ2-7	few	TRBV18	TRBD1	TGTGCCAGCTCACTGACAGGGGCGATCAACGAGCAGTACTTC	CASSLTGAINEQYF
15	TRBJ2-1	.	TRBV7-7	TRBD2	TGTGCCAGCAGCTTAGGCGGGAGGGCCGGAAATGAGCAGTTCTTC	CASSLGGRAGNEQFF
11	TRBJ2-3	.	TRBV14	.	TGTGCCAGCAGCCAAGGAGATACGCAGTATTTT	CASSQGDTQYF
13	TRBJ2-3	.	TRBV30	.	TGTGCCTGGGGGACGGACAGCACAGATACGCAGTATTTT	CAWGTDSTDTQYF
14	TRBJ2-7	once	TRBV5-1	.	TGCGCCAGCAGCCCCGACCTCCGTGCCTACGAGCAGTACTTC	CASSPDLRAYEQYF
16	TRBJ2-7	.	TRBV5-1	.	TGCGCCAGCTCCCCCGGCGCGACTACCCTCACCTACGAGCAGTACTTC	CASSPGATTLTYEQYF
14	TRBJ2-7	.	TRBV9	.	TGTGCCAGCAGCGTAGGGTCAGGGGATATCGAGCAGTACTTC	CASSVGSGDIEQYF
14	TRBJ2-7	.	TRBV6-6	.	TGTGCCAGCAGTTCGACTAGTGGAGTTTTCGAGCAGTACTTC	CASSSTSGVFEQYF
14	TRBJ2-3	.	TRBV27	TRBD1	TGTGCCAGCAGACCGCAGGGGGCGTCAGATACGCAGTATTTT	CASRPQGASDTQYF
15	TRBJ2-2	.	TRBV18	.	TGTGCCAGCTCACCCCTGACAGTAAACACCGGGGAGCTGTTTTTT	CASSPLTVNTGELFF
13	TRBJ1-2	.	TRBV29-1	TRBD1	TGCAGCGTTACCCGACAGGGAAACTATGGCTACACCTTC	CSVTRQGNYGYTF
13	TRBJ1-6	.	TRBV7-8	.	TGTGCCAGCAGCTGGGCCCGGGATTCACCCCTCCACTTT	CASSWARDSPLHF
12	TRBJ2-3	.	TRBV12-5	.	TGTGCTAGTGGCCGCGCGACAGATACGCAGTATTTT	CASGRATDTQYF
15	TRBJ2-2	few	TRBV6-6	.	TGTGCCAGCCTACGGTCCAGGACAAGTACCGGGGAGCTGTTTTTT	CASLRSRTSTGELFF
19	TRBJ2-2	.	TRBV4-3	TRBD2	TGCGCCAGCAGCCAAGAACGGCAGGGGGGACTAGCAGGCACCGGGGAGCTGTTTTTT	CASSQERQGGLAGTGELFF
13	TRBJ2-7	.	TRBV5-1	.	TGCGCCAGCAGTCTGAGCCTCTCCTACGAGCAGTACTTC	CASSLSLSYEQYF
17	TRBJ2-5	once	TRBV4-1	TRBD2	TGCGCCAGCAGCACTACTAGCGGGAGCCTGGGCCAAGAGACCCAGTACTTC	CASSTTSGSLGQETQYF
14	TRBJ2-3	.	TRBV5-6	.	TGTGCCAGCAGCTCGGTTAGCGGCACAGATACGCAGTATTTT	CASSSVSGTDTQYF
13	TRBJ2-5	.	TRBV7-9	.	TGTGCCAGCAGTGACTACGGCCCAGAGACCCAGTACTTC	CASSDYGPETQYF
19	TRBJ1-2	.	TRBV19	.	TGTGCCAGTAGGACGAGGGATCGGGCAGACACTTTTAGGTGCTATGGCTACACCTTC	CASRTRDRADTFRCYGYTF
16	TRBJ1-2	.	TRBV7-6	TRBD1	TGTGCCAGCAGCCAGGGGACAGCGCGTTCTAACTATGGCTACACCTTC	CASSQGTARSNYGYTF
15	TRBJ1-2	.	TRBV7-9	.	TGTGCCAGCAGCCCCCCGGCAGGGGTAAACTATGGCTACACCTTC	CASSPPAGVNYGYTF
13	TRBJ2-1	.	TRBV11-3	.	TGTGCCAGCAGCTTAGCAGGGTACAATGAGCAGTTCTTC	CASSLAGYNEQFF
14	TRBJ2-7	once	TRBV10-3	TRBD2	TGTGCCATCAGACCCGGGACTAGCGACTACGAGCAGTACTTC	CAIRPGTSDYEQYF
13	TRBJ1-5	.	TRBV19	.	TGTGCCAGTAGTTGGGGAAGGGTTCAGCCCCAGCATTTT	CASSWGRVQPQHF
14	TRBJ1-3	.	TRBV5-4	.	TGTGCCAGCAGCGCCTCGGGGCCAAGAAACACCATATATTTT	CASSASGPRNTIYF
16	TRBJ2-1	.	TRBV4-1	TRBD2	TGCGCCAGCAGCCAACCGACTAGCGGGAGTTACAATGAGCAGTTCTTC	CASSQPTSGSYNEQFF
15	TRBJ2-3	.	TRBV5-1	.	TGCGCCAGCAGCTTGGCCGGGCCATTGTTAGATACGCAGTATTTT	CASSLAGPLLDTQYF
14	TRBJ1-4	.	TRBV6-6	.	TGTGCCAGCAGTTACATGACCGTTGGAGAAAAACTGTTTTTT	CASSYMTVGEKLFF
17	TRBJ2-1	.	TRBV7-2	TRBD2	TGTGCCAGCAGCCTAGCCGGGACTAGCGGGGCTTACAATGAGCAGTTCTTC	CASSLAGTSGAYNEQFF
14	TRBJ1-5	.	TRBV2	.	TGTGCCAGCAGTGAACAGAATAGCAATCAGCCCCAGCATTTT	CASSEQNSNQPQHF
17	TRBJ1-2	.	TRBV28	.	TGTGCCAGCAGCACGCCCAGTTCGGGGGCGATTCTCTATGGCTACACCTTC	CASSTPSSGAILYGYTF
13	TRBJ2-5	.	TRBV7-8	.	TGTGCCAGCAGCTCGAACAGCCAAGAGACCCAGTACTTC	CASSSNSQETQYF
15	TRBJ2-1	.	TRBV11-3	TRBD1	TGTGCCAGCAGCCCCGGTGGACAGGGAAGGCATGAGCAGTTCTTC	CASSPGGQGRHEQFF
16	TRBJ1-3	.	TRBV9	.	TGTGCCAGCAGCGTAAGGCCAACTCTCTCTGGAAACACCATATATTTT	CASSVRPTLSGNTIYF
15	TRBJ2-1	.	TRBV27	TRBD2	TGTGCCAGCAGCGGACTAGGCGGGCCCTACAATGAGCAGTTCTTC	CASSGLGGPYNEQFF
18	TRBJ1-5	.	TRBV28	.	TGTGCCAGCAGCCTGGGGAAAAGGGGTGGGTATAGCAATCAGCCCCAGCATTTT	CASSLGKRGGYSNQPQHF
16	TRBJ2-7	.	TRBV2	TRBD2	TGTGCCAGCAGTGAAGCGCGGGCTAGCGGGAGGACCGAGCAGTACTTC	CASSEARASGRTEQYF
13	TRBJ2-1	once	TRBV5-6	.	TGTGCCAGCAGCTTGACAGCAATGAGTGAGCAGTTCTTC	CASSLTAMSEQFF
14	TRBJ1-5	once	TRBV11-1	TRBD1	TGTGCCAGCAGCCAGGACAGGGGTGGGGGTCCCCAGCATTTT	CASSQDRGGGPQHF
15	TRBJ2-1	.	TRBV28	.	TGTGCCAGCAGTCCGCGCCTAGCTTTAGGCAATGAGCAGTTCTTC	CASSPRLALGNEQFF
15	TRBJ1-6	.	TRBV7-9	TRBD1	TGTGCCAGCAGCCCCGCCGGGACAGGCAATTCACCCCTCCACTTT	CASSPAGTGNSPLHF